A selection of T cell receptor beta chains follows, all from one sample in a study of lung T cells in sarcoidosis with Löfgren's syndrome. In TCRdb, the reads were re-called with MiXCR into one record per CDR3 protein. The sample lists around 2,000 distinct CDR3 sequences, approximately 22% seen once, with approximately 11% in the top ten. Sequenced sample: CD4+ T cells from bronchoalveolar lavage. These receptor sequences come from a human donor with sarcoidosis (Löfgren's syndrome or another form), or a control subject (not recorded which). Each CDR3 is given with its conserved first and last residue. A D gene is named only where the DNA matches it firmly. Not every row has a clone size; where given, it reads once, few, many or a size class.

TRBJ2-1 | medium-sized | TRBD2 | TRBV5-1 | CASSLDGLAGYNEQFF | TGCGCCAGCAGCTTGGACGGGCTAGCGGGGTACAATGAGCAGTTCTTC
TRBJ2-2 | medium-sized | TRBD2 | TRBV24-1 | CATSARTSSDTGELFF | TGTGCCACCAGTGCCCGGACTAGCAGCGACACCGGGGAGCTGTTTTTT
TRBJ1-5 | large | - | TRBV7-2 | CASSPLTGSLQPQHF | TGTGCCAGCAGCCCGCTGACAGGATCCCTTCAGCCCCAGCATTTT
TRBJ2-7 | medium-sized | - | TRBV28 | CASSFLGASTYEQYF | TGTGCCAGCAGTTTCCTCGGAGCCTCTACCTACGAGCAGTACTTC
TRBJ2-7 | medium-sized | TRBD1 | TRBV7-2 | CASSFDRGGYEQYF | TGTGCCAGCAGCTTCGACAGGGGGGGGTACGAGCAGTACTTC
TRBJ1-3 | medium-sized | - | TRBV3-1 | CASSRDSSSGNTIYF | TGTGCCAGCAGCCGGGACTCGAGCTCTGGAAACACCATATATTTT
TRBJ1-2 | medium-sized | - | TRBV7-3 | CASSFNRGDGYTF | TGTGCCAGCAGCTTTAATAGGGGCGACGGCTACACCTTC
TRBJ2-5 | many | - | TRBV7-2 | CASSLYGQSSSGTQYF | TGTGCCAGCAGCTTATACGGACAGAGCTCCTCCGGGACCCAGTACTTC
TRBJ1-1 | - | - | TRBV14 | CASSQDLRLGAFF | TGTGCCAGCAGCCAAGATCTCAGGCTTGGAGCTTTCTTT
TRBJ1-1 | large | TRBD1 | TRBV7-8 | CASSGLGTAYTEAFF | TGTGCCAGCAGCGGACTAGGGACAGCCTACACTGAAGCTTTCTTT
TRBJ1-5 | medium-sized | - | TRBV20-1 | CSAPDRELRQPQHF | TGCAGTGCTCCCGACCGAGAACTGAGGCAGCCCCAGCATTTT
TRBJ1-2 | medium-sized | - | TRBV20-1 | CSASLGLGYGYTF | TGCAGTGCTAGTTTGGGGCTCGGCTATGGCTACACCTTC
TRBJ1-1 | many | - | TRBV28 | CASSLSNTNEAFF | TGTGCCAGCAGTTTGAGTAACACTAATGAAGCTTTCTTT
TRBJ2-3 | - | TRBD1 | TRBV7-9 | CASSLYRGRVSTDTQRF | TGTGCCAGCAGCTTGTACAGGGGCCGCGTCAGCACAGATACGCAGCGTTTT
TRBJ1-4 | medium-sized | - | TRBV20-1 | CSAPYNEKLFF | TGCAGTGCTCCCTATAATGAAAAACTGTTTTTT
TRBJ2-7 | many | - | TRBV19 | CASSIFRANSYEQYF | TGTGCCAGTAGTATATTCAGGGCCAACTCCTACGAGCAGTACTTC
TRBJ1-6 | medium-sized | - | TRBV20-1 | CSARETGTLHF | TGCAGTGCTAGGGAGACAGGAACCCTCCACTTT
TRBJ1-1 | - | TRBD1 | TRBV6-2/TRBV6-3 | CASSRPGTAPTKAFF | TGTGCCAGCAGTCGGCCCGGGACAGCCCCCACTAAAGCTTTCTTT
TRBJ1-2 | - | - | TRBV6-1 | CASSEDGSEYGYTF | TGTGCCAGCAGTGAAGATGGCAGTGAATACGGCTACACCTTC
TRBJ1-4 | - | - | TRBV7-9 | CVSGLEQEFEKLFF | TGTGTCAGCGGCTTAGAGCAGGAATTTGAAAAACTGTTTTTT
TRBJ1-5 | many | - | TRBV20-1 | CSGSPGRNQPQHF | TGCAGTGGCAGTCCAGGGCGAAATCAGCCCCAGCATTTT
TRBJ1-2 | medium-sized | - | TRBV19 | CASSYRDYGYTF | TGTGCCAGTAGTTACAGAGACTATGGCTACACCTTC
TRBJ2-3 | large | TRBD2 | TRBV27 | CASSPLSGRSKDTQYF | TGTGCCAGCAGTCCCCTCAGCGGGAGGTCGAAAGATACGCAGTATTTT
TRBJ2-3 | - | - | TRBV18 | CASSPQTGGTDAKYF | TGTGCCAGCTCTCCCCAAACAGGAGGCACAGATGCGAAGTATTTT
TRBJ1-3 | - | - | TRBV12-3/TRBV12-4 | CASNPGGPGNTICF | TGCGCCAGCAACCCTGGGGGACCTGGAAACACCATATGTTTT
TRBJ2-3 | medium-sized | - | TRBV2 | CASSEGGTQYF | TGTGCCAGCAGTGAGGGGGGTACGCAGTATTTT
TRBJ1-1 | large | - | TRBV6-1 | CASRDSSMNTEAFF | TGTGCCAGCAGGGACAGTTCCATGAACACTGAAGCTTTCTTT
TRBJ1-1 | - | - | TRBV12-2 | CAIRLPQESTREAFF | TGCGCAATTCGCTTACCTCAGGAAAGTACCCGTGAAGCTTTCTTT
TRBJ2-7 | once | - | TRBV20-1 | CSTQSQGSEQYF | TGCAGTACCCAGAGTCAGGGGTCCGAGCAGTACTTC
TRBJ2-5 | medium-sized | TRBD2 | TRBV3-1 | CASSQSGLAQETQYF | TGTGCCAGCAGCCAAAGCGGACTAGCGCAAGAGACCCAGTACTTC
TRBJ2-4 | medium-sized | TRBD2 | TRBV6-2/TRBV6-3 | CASSPPGLGLAKNIQYF | TGTGCCAGCAGTCCGCCGGGACTAGGACTAGCCAAAAACATTCAGTACTTC
TRBJ1-4 | medium-sized | - | TRBV6-2/TRBV6-3 | CASSYSGAEEELFF | TGTGCCAGCAGTTACTCGGGGGCGGAAGAGGAACTGTTTTTT
TRBJ2-5 | medium-sized | TRBD1 | TRBV19 | CASRPQGSGETQYF | TGTGCCAGTAGACCACAGGGGTCGGGAGAGACCCAGTACTTC
TRBJ2-5 | medium-sized | TRBD1 | TRBV2 | CASSGTGGSGTQYF | TGTGCCAGCAGCGGGACAGGGGGTTCGGGGACCCAGTACTTC
TRBJ2-3 | - | - | TRBV6-2/TRBV6-3 | CASRTLGITPDTQYF | TGTGCCAGCAGAACGCTCGGGATCACTCCAGATACGCAGTATTTT
TRBJ2-6 | - | - | TRBV6-1 | CASSPGGQVFSGANVLTF | TGTGCCAGCAGTCCGGGGGGACAGGTCTTCTCTGGGGCCAACGTCCTGACTTTC
TRBJ2-7 | medium-sized | - | TRBV20-1 | CSAINPGDSEQYF | TGCAGTGCGATTAATCCAGGCGATAGCGAGCAGTACTTC
TRBJ2-5 | medium-sized | - | TRBV20-1 | CSAREYQETQYF | TGCAGTGCCCGAGAGTACCAAGAGACCCAGTACTTC
TRBJ2-1 | medium-sized | - | TRBV6-1 | CASSPVRSNNEQFF | TGTGCCAGCAGCCCGGTGCGGTCTAACAATGAGCAGTTCTTC
TRBJ2-5 | medium-sized | - | TRBV6-2/TRBV6-3 | CASSYSSGAGTQYF | TGTGCCAGCAGTTACTCCTCAGGGGCCGGGACCCAGTACTTC
TRBJ2-1 | medium-sized | - | TRBV11-2 | CASSFFDSGEQFF | TGTGCCAGCAGCTTTTTTGATAGCGGTGAGCAGTTCTTC
TRBJ2-1 | once | TRBD2 | TRBV3-1 | CASSRTSGRSDACSEQFF | TGTGCCAGCAGTCGAACTAGCGGGAGATCCGACGCCTGCAGTGAGCAGTTCTTC
TRBJ1-3 | large | - | TRBV12-3/TRBV12-4 | CASRPRVDSGNTIYF | TGTGCCAGCAGGCCCCGGGTGGACTCTGGAAACACCATATATTTT
TRBJ1-1 | - | - | TRBV6-1 | CASSCGPAEGEASF | TGTGCCAGCAGTTGCGGGCCGGCGGAAGGTGAAGCTTCCTTT
TRBJ2-5 | - | TRBD2 | TRBV20-1 | CSSSGYKTSGTSETQYF | TGTAGTTCTAGTGGGTATAAGACTAGCGGGACATCGGAGACCCAGTACTTC
TRBJ1-3 | medium-sized | - | TRBV2 | CASSQQGRDTIYF | TGTGCCAGCAGCCAGCAGGGGCGGGACACCATATATTTT
TRBJ1-2 | many | - | TRBV18 | CASSPPVLKVYTF | TGTGCCAGCTCACCACCCGTTCTTAAAGTTTACACCTTC
TRBJ2-7 | - | - | TRBV18 | CASSPAGSTVPYERYF | TGTGCCAGCTCCCCTGCAGGTAGTACGGTCCCCTACGAGCGGTACTTC
TRBJ2-3 | many | TRBD2 | TRBV12-3/TRBV12-4 | CASSLALLAGTDTQYF | TGTGCCAGCAGTTTAGCGCTCCTAGCGGGCACAGATACGCAGTATTTT
TRBJ2-3 | medium-sized | - | TRBV2 | CASNSQGTDTQYF | TGTGCCAGCAATTCACAGGGAACAGATACGCAGTATTTT
TRBJ2-4 | many | TRBD1 | TRBV5-5 | CASSYRQGEAKNIQYF | TGTGCCAGCAGCTACCGACAGGGGGAGGCCAAAAACATTCAGTACTTC
TRBJ1-1 | - | - | TRBV7-6 | CASGLGLQGDVFF | TGTGCCAGCGGCTTGGGCCTACAAGGGGATGTTTTCTTT
TRBJ2-7 | many | - | TRBV3-1 | CASRQAGVGEQYF | TGTGCCAGCAGGCAAGCCGGGGTTGGGGAGCAGTACTTC
TRBJ2-5 | medium-sized | - | TRBV2 | CASRLILQETQYF | TGTGCCAGCAGGTTGATACTCCAAGAGACCCAGTACTTC
TRBJ2-2 | medium-sized | TRBD1 | TRBV25-1 | CASSVGRQGVGELFF | TGTGCCAGCAGTGTCGGGCGACAGGGAGTCGGGGAGCTGTTTTTT
TRBJ2-6 | medium-sized | - | TRBV10-3 | CAILPDFSGANVLTF | TGTGCCATACTCCCTGACTTCTCTGGGGCCAACGTCCTGACTTTC
TRBJ2-7 | - | - | TRBV5-6 | CASIPDRSSYEQYF | TGTGCCAGCATCCCTGACAGAAGCTCCTACGAGCAGTACTTC